A single sample is the source of the 5 T cell receptor beta chains below, sequenced in a study of T cell repertoires in cytomegalovirus infection. From the reads, TCRdb called clonotypes with MiXCR, one entry per CDR3 protein. Here the sample spans more than 650,000 distinct CDR3 sequences, 35% to 45% being singletons. Material: PBMCs. The receptor source for this set is a human donor in good health (CMV status not recorded). Some clones in this sample may be carry-over from other donors' samples.

This clonotype has a handful of counts. This chain uses TRBV28 with TRBJ2-7; no clear D gene. In germline, CDR1 is MDHEN, CDR2 SYDVKM. V lost 2 bases and J 3 bases, leaving 14 bases between the germline ends. The CDR3 spans 15 residues. The CDR3 loop reads CASSLIFGRNYEQYF. In DNA, the CDR3 is TGTGCCAGCAGTTTAATCTTTGGCCGCAACTACGAGCAGTACTTC.

This chain connects TRBV6-8 to TRBJ2-7; 7 bases are a match to TRBD2. Germline CDR1 is MNHGY and CDR2 is SAAAGT. Trimming removed 0 bases from V and 3 bases from J; junction bases left unmatched: 8. There are 16 residues in the CDR3. In DNA form, the CDR3 reads TGTGCCAGCAGTTACTCGGGCGCGGGAGCCTTCTACGAGCAGTACTTC. It codes for CASSYSGAGAFYEQYF.

This clonotype was detected a few times. The CDR3 nucleotides are TGTGCCAGCAGCCAAGACCTGGAGGGGTTCGAGCAGTACTTC. As protein: CASSQDLEGFEQYF. The V call is TRBV4-2, the J call TRBJ2-7; tentatively, D is TRBD2 (6 bases). Germline V lookup: CDR1 LGHNA, CDR2 YNFKEQ. V shed 0 bases and J shed 6 bases, with 12 bases lying between them. The CDR3 spans 14 residues.

This chain connects TRBV28 to TRBJ2-5; no clear D gene. Germline-derived CDR1 and CDR2 are MDHEN and SYDVKM. The V end was cut by 2 bases, the J end by 0 bases, with 13 bases between. CDR3 length: 16 amino acids. The DNA of the CDR3 is TGTGCCAGCAGTTTAGGGTCGGAAAGGTACCAAGAGACCCAGTACTTC. It encodes CASSLGSERYQETQYF.

The chain employs TRBV5-1 and TRBJ1-1; D possibly corresponds to TRBD1 (5 bases). The germline gives CDR1 SGHRS, CDR2 YFSETQ. V was clipped by 0 bases and J by 1 base, with 10 bases between them. This CDR3 has 15 residues. The CDR3 region has the DNA TGCGCCAGCAGCTTGGATCAGGGCAAGAACACTGAAGCTTTCTTT. Its protein product is CASSLDQGKNTEAFF.